The clone carrying this T cell receptor (beta chain) has only one observation. The Seattle site enrolled patients during active infection and followed them longitudinally. These data belong to a study of blood T cell repertoires in COVID-19. Across the whole study: Acute and convalescent COVID-19 specimens originated in the United States, Italy and Spain. T cells, B-cell-depleted T cells, or PBMCs provided the cDNA or gDNA that served as material.

Original methodology: Counts of nucleated cells, estimated from reference gene primer amplification, were obtained. Repertoires were generated with immunoSEQ multiplex PCR, while TCRdb's copy carries only in-frame clones and drops some. V, J and clone size derive from that table, while D and trimming were established from the DNA sequence. Counted here are tens of thousands of clones, approximately 88% occurring once; the ten biggest clones make up around two fifths. Germline V gene sequence: CDR1 PRHDT, CDR2 FYEKMQ (reference sequence). V gave up 1 base and J gave up 0 bases, with 10 bases separating them. The CDR3 extends over 16 amino acids.

Sequences were obtained from peripheral blood. The receptor was derived from a woman aged 55-70 years with COVID-19, enrolled during active disease. The V call is TRBV13, the J call TRBJ2-1, with D perhaps TRBD2 (5 bases). The CDR3 nucleotides are TGTGCCAGCAGCTTAGTCCCGGGGAGCTCCTACAATGAGCAGTTCTTC. Its translation: CASSLVPGSSYNEQFF.